This T cell receptor beta chain was sequenced during a study of T cells in Graves' hyperthyroidism and ophthalmopathy. General study results and limits: Among thyroid clonotypes expanded above 0.001, most also appeared in blood.

Amplified regions were TCR beta CDR3 sequences from RNA transcripts. The primer set for the first-round RT-PCR of the TCR CDR3 was HTBI. From the multiplex PCR reads, TCRdb called clonotypes with MiXCR, one entry per CDR3 protein. The data show about 590,000 distinct CDR3 sequences, with around 14% seen just once and under 8% held by the top ten. Details on this clonotype: Its target is unknown.

After removal of 1 base from V and 8 bases from J, the junction contained 16 bases not matched to a gene. The CDR3 length is 18 residues. The V gene's germline CDR1 is SGHRS and CDR2 YFSETQ. The chain uses TRBV5-1 and TRBJ2-1; 9 positions match TRBD1. The clonotype comes from a woman in her twenties or thirties with Graves' hyperthyroidism. The sample consisted of blood. Here the CDR3 DNA reads TGCGCCAGCAGCTTGTTTAGTGGATGGGACAGGGCCTCGGATGAGCAGTTCTTC. Its translation is CASSLFSGWDRASDEQFF.